The following is a TCR beta chain sequence with its context. Its antigen remains unidentified. These data come from a study of shared clonotypes between healthy human individuals. Healthy HIV-negative adults with no recent acute infections or vaccinations were recruited as donors. Between the trimmed V and J ends, which lost 2 bases and 0 bases, there was a span of 11 bases. In germline, CDR1 is SQVTM, CDR2 ANQGSEA. This CDR3 comprises 14 residues. The method was immunoSEQ multiplex PCR; TCRdb's version includes in-frame clones alone and lacks a portion of them. The repertoire consists of about 2.5 million clones, with just under 95% occurring once and the leading ten covering 0.3% to 0.45%. Broader study findings: Apart from blood, nothing was sampled; tissue repertoires likely differ. The represented genetic and exposure-history diversity was limited by the small number of donors.

The TCR was taken from a man between 18 and 35 years old in good health. Some clones in this sample may be carry-over from other donors' samples. The sample taken for sequencing was naive CD4+ T cells from PBMCs. Sample subset: CD45RA+ positively selected. The chain employs TRBV29-1 and TRBJ2-7; D ambiguous. CDR3 sequence reads: CSVECRESSYEQYF. The DNA of the CDR3 is TGCAGCGTTGAATGTAGGGAAAGCTCCTACGAGCAGTACTTC.